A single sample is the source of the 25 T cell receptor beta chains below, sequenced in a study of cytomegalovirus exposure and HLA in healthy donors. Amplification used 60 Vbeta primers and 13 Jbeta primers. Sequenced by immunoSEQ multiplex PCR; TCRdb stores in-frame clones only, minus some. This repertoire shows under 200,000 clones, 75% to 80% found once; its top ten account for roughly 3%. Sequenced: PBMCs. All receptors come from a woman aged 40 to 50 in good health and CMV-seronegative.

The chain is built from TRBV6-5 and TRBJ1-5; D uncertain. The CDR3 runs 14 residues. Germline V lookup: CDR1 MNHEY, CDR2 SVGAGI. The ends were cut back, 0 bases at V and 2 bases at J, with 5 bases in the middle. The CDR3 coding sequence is TGTGCCAGCAGTTACTCTCGCGGCAATCAGCCCCAGCATTTT. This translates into CASSYSRGNQPQHF.

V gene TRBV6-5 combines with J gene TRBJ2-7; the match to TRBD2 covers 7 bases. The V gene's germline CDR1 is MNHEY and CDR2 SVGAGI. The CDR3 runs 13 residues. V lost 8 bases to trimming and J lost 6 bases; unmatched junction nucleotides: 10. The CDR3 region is CASRLAIGFEQYF. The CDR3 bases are TGTGCCAGCCGACTAGCCATAGGCTTCGAGCAGTACTTC.

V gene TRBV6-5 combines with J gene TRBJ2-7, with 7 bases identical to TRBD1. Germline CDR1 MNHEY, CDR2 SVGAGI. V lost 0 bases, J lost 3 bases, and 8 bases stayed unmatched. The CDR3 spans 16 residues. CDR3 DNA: TGTGCCAGCAGTTACTCGGGGACAGAGGGATTCTACGAGCAGTACTTC. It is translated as CASSYSGTEGFYEQYF.

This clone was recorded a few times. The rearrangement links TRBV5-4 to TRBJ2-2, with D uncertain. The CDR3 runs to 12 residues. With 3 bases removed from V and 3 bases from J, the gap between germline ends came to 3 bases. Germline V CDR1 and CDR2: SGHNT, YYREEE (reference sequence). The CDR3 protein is CASSSYTGELFF. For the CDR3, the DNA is TGTGCCAGCAGCTCCTACACCGGGGAGCTGTTTTTT.

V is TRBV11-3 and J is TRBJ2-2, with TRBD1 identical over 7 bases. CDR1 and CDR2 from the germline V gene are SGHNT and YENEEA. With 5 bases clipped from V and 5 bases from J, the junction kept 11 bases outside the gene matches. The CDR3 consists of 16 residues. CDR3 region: CASSKTGTANTGELFF. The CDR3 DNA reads TGTGCCAGCAGCAAAACCGGGACAGCAAATACCGGGGAGCTGTTTTTT.

Here the CDR3 DNA reads TGTGCCAGTAGTTCTCAGGGAGGGTGGAGCACTGAAGCTTTCTTT. It codes for CASSSQGGWSTEAFF. The chain is built from TRBV19 and TRBJ1-1; perhaps TRBD1 as D (5 bases). Germline V lookup: CDR1 LNHDA, CDR2 SQIVND (reference sequence). CDR3 length: 15 amino acids. V was cut by 5 bases and J by 4 bases, with 17 bases left in between.

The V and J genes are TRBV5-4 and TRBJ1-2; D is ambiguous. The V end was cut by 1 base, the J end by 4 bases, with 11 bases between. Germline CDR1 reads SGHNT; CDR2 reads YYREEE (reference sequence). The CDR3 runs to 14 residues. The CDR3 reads CASSLRGSVYGYTF. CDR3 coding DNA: TGTGCCAGCAGCTTGCGGGGTTCCGTCTATGGCTACACCTTC.

The CDR3 coding sequence is TGTGCCAGCAGCTTTCCGGGATATGGCTCTGGGGCCAACGTCCTGACTTTC. This translates into CASSFPGYGSGANVLTF. V gene TRBV7-3 combines with J gene TRBJ2-6, with D possibly matching TRBD2 (5 bases). Trimming left V 3 bases short and J 0 bases short, with 12 bases between. This CDR3 has 17 residues. The germline CDR1 and CDR2 sequences are SGHTA and FQGTGA.

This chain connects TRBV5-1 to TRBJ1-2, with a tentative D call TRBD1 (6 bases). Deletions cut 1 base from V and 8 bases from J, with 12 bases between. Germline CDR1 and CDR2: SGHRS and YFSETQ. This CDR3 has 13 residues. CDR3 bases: TGCGCCAGCAGCTTGACTAGGGGGAACGGCTACACCTTC. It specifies CASSLTRGNGYTF.

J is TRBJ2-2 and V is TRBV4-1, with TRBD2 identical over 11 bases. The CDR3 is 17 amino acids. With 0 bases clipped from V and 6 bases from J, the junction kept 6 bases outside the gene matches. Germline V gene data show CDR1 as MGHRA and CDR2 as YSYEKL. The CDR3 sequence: CASSQEASGGLAGELFF. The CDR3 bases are TGCGCCAGCAGCCAAGAGGCTAGCGGGGGGCTGGCCGGGGAGCTGTTTTTT.

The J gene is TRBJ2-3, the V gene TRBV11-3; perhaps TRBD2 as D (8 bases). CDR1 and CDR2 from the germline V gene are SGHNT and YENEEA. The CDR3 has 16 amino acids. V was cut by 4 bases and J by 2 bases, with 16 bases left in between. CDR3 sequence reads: CASSSGGTVSTDTQYF. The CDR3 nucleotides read TGTGCCAGCAGCTCGGGGGGGACAGTTTCCACAGATACGCAGTATTTT.

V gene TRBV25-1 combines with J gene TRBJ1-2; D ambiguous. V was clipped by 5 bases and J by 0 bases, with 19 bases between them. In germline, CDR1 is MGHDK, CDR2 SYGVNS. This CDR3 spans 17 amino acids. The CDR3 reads CASSKSAATGANYGYTF. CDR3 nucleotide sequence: TGTGCCAGCAGTAAGAGCGCCGCCACGGGTGCTAACTATGGCTACACCTTC.

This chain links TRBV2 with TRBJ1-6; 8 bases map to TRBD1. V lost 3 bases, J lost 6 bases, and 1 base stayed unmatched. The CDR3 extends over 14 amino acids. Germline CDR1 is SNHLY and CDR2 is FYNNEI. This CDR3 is CASSDRGRNSPLHF. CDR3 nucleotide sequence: TGTGCCAGCAGTGACAGGGGGCGTAATTCACCCCTCCACTTT.

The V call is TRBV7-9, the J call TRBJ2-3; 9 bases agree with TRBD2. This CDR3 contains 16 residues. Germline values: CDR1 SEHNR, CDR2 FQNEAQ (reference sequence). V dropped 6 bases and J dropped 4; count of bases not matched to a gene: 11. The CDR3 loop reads CASSLLGGGAADTQYF. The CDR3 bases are TGTGCCAGCAGTTTGCTGGGCGGGGGGGCGGCAGATACGCAGTATTTT.

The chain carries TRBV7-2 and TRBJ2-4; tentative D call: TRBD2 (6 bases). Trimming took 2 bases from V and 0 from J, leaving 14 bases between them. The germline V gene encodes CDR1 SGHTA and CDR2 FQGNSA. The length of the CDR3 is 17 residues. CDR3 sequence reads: CASSLPSSVLAKNIQYF. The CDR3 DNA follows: TGTGCCAGCAGCTTACCGTCTAGCGTCCTAGCCAAAAACATTCAGTACTTC.

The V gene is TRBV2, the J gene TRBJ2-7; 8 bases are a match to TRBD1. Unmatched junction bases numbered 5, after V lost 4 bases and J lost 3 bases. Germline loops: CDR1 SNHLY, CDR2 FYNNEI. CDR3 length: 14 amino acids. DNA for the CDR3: TGTGCCAGCAGTGTTACAGGACAGGGCTACGAGCAGTACTTC. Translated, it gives CASSVTGQGYEQYF.

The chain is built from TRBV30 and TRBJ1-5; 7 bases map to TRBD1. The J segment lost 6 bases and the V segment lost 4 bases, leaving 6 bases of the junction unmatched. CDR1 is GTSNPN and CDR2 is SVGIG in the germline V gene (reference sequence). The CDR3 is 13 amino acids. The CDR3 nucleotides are TGTGCCTGGATACGACAGGGCAGTCAGCCCCAGCATTTT. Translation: CAWIRQGSQPQHF.

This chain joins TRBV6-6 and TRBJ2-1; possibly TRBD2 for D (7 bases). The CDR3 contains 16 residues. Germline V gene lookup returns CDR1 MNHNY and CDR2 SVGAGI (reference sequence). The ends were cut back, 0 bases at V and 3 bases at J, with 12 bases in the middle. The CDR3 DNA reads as TGTGCCAGCAGTTACTCGGGGGGGGCCGTCTACAATGAGCAGTTCTTC. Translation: CASSYSGGAVYNEQFF.

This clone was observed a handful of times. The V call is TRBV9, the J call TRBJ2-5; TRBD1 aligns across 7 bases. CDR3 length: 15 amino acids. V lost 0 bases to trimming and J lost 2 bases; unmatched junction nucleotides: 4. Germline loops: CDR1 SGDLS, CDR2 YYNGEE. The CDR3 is CASSVGGTAQETQYF. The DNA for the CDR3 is TGTGCCAGCAGCGTAGGGGGGACAGCACAAGAGACCCAGTACTTC.

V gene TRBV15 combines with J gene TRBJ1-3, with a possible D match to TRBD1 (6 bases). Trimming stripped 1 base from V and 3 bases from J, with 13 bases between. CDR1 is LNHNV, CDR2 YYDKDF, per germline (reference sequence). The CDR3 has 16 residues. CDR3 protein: CATSRARGAYGNTIYF. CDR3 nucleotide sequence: TGTGCCACCAGCAGAGCGCGGGGGGCTTATGGAAACACCATATATTTT. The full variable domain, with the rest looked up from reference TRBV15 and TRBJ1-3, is DAMVIQNPRYQVTQFGKPVTLSCSQTLNHNVMYWYQQKSSQAPKLLFHYYDKDFNNEADTPDNFQSRRPNTSFCFLDIRSPGLGDTAMYLCATSRARGAYGNTIYFGEGSWLTVV.

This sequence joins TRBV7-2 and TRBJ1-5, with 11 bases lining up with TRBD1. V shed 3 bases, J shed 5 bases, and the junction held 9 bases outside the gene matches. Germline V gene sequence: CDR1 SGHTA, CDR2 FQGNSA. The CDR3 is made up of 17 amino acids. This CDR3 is CASSFPGTGGTDQPQHF. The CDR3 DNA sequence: TGTGCCAGCAGCTTCCCCGGGACAGGGGGGACCGATCAGCCCCAGCATTTT.

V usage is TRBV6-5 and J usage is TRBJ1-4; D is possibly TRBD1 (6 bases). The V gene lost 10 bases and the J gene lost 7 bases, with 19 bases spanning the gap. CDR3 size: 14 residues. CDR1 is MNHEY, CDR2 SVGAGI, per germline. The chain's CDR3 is CANPGVREGEKLFF. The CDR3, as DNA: TGTGCCAACCCAGGGGTCCGGGAGGGTGAAAAACTGTTTTTT.

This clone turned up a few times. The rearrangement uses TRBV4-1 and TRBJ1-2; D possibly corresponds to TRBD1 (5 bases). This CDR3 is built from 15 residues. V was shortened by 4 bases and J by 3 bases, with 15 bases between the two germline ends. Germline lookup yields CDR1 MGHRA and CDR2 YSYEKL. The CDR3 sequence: CASSRINRIDYGYTF. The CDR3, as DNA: TGCGCCAGCAGCCGGATCAACAGGATTGACTATGGCTACACCTTC.

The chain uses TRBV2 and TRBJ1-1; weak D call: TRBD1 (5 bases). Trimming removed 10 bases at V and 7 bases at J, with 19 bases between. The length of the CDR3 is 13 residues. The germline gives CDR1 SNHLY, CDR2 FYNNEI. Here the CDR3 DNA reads TGTGCCAACCTCATCCGGGGGGTGCTTGAAGCTTTCTTT. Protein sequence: CANLIRGVLEAFF.

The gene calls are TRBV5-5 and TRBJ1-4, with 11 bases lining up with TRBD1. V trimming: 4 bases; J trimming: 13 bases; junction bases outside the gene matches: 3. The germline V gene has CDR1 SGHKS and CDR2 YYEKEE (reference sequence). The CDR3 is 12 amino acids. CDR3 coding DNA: TGTGCCAGCAGCCCAGGGACAGGGGGACTGTTTTTT. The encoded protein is CASSPGTGGLFF.